This T cell receptor (beta chain) stems from a study of T-cell memory formation after mild COVID-19. Background on the study: Among the donors, TCR clusters were largely specific to each donor. Study results and caveats: There was a balanced CD4/CD8 profile in clones contracting day 15 to 85, and later expanders leaned CD4+. Researchers could not confirm that second-wave clones peaking on day 37 targeted SARS-CoV-2. Mostly located in CM and EM were contracting CD4+ clones, with contracting CD8+ clones located in EMRA.

TCRdb ran MiXCR on the 5' RACE reads and lists one entry per CDR3 protein. Among 350,000 to 400,000 distinct CDR3 sequences listed, 13% to 15% were seen once. This clonotype was detected only a few times. Its matching antigen is unknown. The J segment lost 8 bases and the V segment lost 6 bases, leaving 8 bases of the junction unmatched. The CDR3 spans 15 residues. Germline CDR1 and CDR2: MNHNS and SASEGT. The clonotype was recovered from a young man who had mild COVID-19 (a few samples of this study predate the infection). Cell type and time point are not known. Material: PBMCs or a T cell subset sorted from them (not recorded which). The gene calls are TRBV6-1 and TRBJ1-6; 9 bases line up with TRBD1. The CDR3 sequence: CASRRPGQGDSPLHF. Written as DNA, the CDR3 is TGTGCCAGCAGAAGACCGGGACAGGGTGATTCACCCCTCCACTTT.